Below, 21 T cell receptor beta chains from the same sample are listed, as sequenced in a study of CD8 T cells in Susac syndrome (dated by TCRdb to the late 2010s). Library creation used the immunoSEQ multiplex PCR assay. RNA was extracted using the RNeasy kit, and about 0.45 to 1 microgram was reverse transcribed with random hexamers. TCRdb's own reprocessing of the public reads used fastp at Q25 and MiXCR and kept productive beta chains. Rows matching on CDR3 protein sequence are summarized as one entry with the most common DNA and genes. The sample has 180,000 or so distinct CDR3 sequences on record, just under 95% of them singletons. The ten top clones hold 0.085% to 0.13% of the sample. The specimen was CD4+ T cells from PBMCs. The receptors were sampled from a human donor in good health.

The CDR3 sequence is CSVAGQGTDTQYF. The CDR3 DNA follows: TGCAGCGTTGCGGGACAGGGTACAGATACGCAGTATTTT. The chain has TRBV29-1 and TRBJ2-3; 9 nucleotides line up with TRBD1. CDR3 size: 13 residues. CDR1 is SQVTM and CDR2 is ANQGSEA in the germline V gene. The ends lost 4 bases at V and 3 bases at J; junction bases unmatched: 2.

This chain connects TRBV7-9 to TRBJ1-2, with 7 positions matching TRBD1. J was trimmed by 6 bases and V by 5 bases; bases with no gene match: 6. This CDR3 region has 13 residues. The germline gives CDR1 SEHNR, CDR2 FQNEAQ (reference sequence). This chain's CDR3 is CASSPDRVNGYTF. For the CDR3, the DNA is TGTGCCAGCAGCCCCGACAGGGTGAATGGCTACACCTTC. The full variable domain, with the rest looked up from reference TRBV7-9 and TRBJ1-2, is DTGVSQNPRHKITKRGQNVTFRCDPISEHNRLYWYRQTLGQGPEFLTYFQNEAQLEKSRLLSDRFSAERPKGSFSTLEIQRTEQGDSAMYLCASSPDRVNGYTFGSGTRLTVV.

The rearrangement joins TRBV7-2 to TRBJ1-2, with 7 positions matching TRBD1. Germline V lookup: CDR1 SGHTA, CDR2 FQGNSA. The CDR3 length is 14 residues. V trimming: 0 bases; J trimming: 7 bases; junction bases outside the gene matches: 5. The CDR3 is CASSLAGTDVGYTF. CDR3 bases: TGTGCCAGCAGCTTAGCAGGGACAGACGTTGGCTACACCTTC. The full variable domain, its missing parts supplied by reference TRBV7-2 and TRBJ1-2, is GAGVSQSPSNKVTEKGKDVELRCDPISGHTALYWYRQSLGQGLEFLIYFQGNSAPDKSGLPSDRFSAERTGGSVSTLTIQRTQQEDSAVYLCASSLAGTDVGYTFGSGTRLTVV.

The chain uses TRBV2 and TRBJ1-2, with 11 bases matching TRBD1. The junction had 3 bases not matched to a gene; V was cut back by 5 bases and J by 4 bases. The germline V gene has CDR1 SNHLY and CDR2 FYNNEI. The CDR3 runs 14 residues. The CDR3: CASSRTGGFYGYTF. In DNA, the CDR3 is TGTGCCAGCAGTCGGACAGGGGGCTTCTATGGCTACACCTTC.

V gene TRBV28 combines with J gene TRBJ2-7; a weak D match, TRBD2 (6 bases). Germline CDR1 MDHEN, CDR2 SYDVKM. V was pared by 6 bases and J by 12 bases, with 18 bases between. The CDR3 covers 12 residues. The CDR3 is CASSFRAGSWYF. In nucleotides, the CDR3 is TGTGCCAGCAGCTTCAGGGCGGGGTCCTGGTACTTC.

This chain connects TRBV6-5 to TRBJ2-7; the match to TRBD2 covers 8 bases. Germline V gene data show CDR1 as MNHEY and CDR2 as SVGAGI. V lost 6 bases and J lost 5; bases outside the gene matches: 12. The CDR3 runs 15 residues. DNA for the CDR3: TGTGCCAGCAGGCCCTCCGGGACTAGTCACCACGAGCAGTACTTC. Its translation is CASRPSGTSHHEQYF.

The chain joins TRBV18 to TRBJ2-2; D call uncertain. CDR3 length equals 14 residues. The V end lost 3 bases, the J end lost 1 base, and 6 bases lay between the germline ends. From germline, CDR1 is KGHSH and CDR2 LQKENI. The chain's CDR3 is CASSPDMNTGELFF. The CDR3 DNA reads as TGTGCCAGCTCACCTGACATGAACACCGGGGAGCTGTTTTTT.

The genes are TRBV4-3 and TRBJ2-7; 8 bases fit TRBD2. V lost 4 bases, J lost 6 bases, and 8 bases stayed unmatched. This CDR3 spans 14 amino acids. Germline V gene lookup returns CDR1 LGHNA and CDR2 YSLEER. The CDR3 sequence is CASSRGERESEQYF. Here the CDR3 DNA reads TGCGCCAGCAGCCGGGGAGAGCGGGAGAGCGAGCAGTACTTC.

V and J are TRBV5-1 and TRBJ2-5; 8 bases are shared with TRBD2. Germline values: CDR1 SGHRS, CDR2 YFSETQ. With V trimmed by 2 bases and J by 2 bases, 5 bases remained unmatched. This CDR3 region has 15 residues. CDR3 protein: CASSLLADLQETQYF. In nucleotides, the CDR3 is TGCGCCAGCAGCTTACTAGCGGACCTACAAGAGACCCAGTACTTC.

CDR3 sequence reads: CSARDSGGATQYF. The CDR3 nucleotides are TGCAGTGCTAGAGACAGCGGGGGAGCTACGCAGTATTTT. The chain is built from TRBV20-1 and TRBJ2-3, with TRBD2 matching over 8 bases. With V trimmed by 0 bases and J by 8 bases, 4 bases remained unmatched. The CDR3 loop spans 13 amino acids. Germline V CDR1 and CDR2: DFQATT, SNEGSKA (reference sequence).

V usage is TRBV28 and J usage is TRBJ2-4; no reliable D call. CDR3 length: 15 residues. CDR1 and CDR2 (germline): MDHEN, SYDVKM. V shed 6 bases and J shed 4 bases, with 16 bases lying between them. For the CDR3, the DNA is TGTGCCAGCAGATCAGCAGAGAGATCAAAAAACATTCAGTACTTC. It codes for CASRSAERSKNIQYF.

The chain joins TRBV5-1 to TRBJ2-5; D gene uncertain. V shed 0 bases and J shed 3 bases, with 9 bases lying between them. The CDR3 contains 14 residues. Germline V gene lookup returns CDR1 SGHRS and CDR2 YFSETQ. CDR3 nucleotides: TGCGCCAGCAGCTTGGATTTAGGGAAAGAGACCCAGTACTTC. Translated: CASSLDLGKETQYF.

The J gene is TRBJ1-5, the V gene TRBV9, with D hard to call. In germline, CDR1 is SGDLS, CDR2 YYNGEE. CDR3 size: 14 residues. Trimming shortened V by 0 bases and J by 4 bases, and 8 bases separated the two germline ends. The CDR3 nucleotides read TGTGCCAGCAGCGTAGGTTTGGAAAATCAGCCCCAGCATTTT. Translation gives CASSVGLENQPQHF. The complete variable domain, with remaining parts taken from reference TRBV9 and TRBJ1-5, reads DSGVTQTPKHLITATGQRVTLRCSPRSGDLSVYWYQQSLDQGLQFLIQYYNGEERAKGNILERFSAQQFPDLHSELNLSSLELGDSALYFCASSVGLENQPQHFGDGTRLSIL.

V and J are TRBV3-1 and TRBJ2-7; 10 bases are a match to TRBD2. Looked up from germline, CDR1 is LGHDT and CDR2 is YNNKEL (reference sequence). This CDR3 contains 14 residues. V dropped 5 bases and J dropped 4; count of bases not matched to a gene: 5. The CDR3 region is CASSTGLATYEQYF. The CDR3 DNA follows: TGTGCCAGCAGCACGGGACTAGCGACTTACGAGCAGTACTTC.

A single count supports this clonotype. In DNA form, the CDR3 reads TGTGCCACCAGACTAGCGGGAGGGCCGCGAGAGCAGTACTTC. Translation: CATRLAGGPREQYF. J is TRBJ2-7 and V is TRBV5-4; 14 nucleotides line up with TRBD2. The CDR3 is 14 residues long. With 9 bases clipped from V and 7 bases from J, the junction kept 9 bases outside the gene matches. Germline values: CDR1 SGHNT, CDR2 YYREEE (reference sequence).

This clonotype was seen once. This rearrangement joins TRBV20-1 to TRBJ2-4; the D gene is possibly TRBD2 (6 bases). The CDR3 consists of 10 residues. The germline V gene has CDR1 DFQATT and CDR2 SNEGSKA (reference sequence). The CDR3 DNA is TGCGGGGCCCGGGGGAACATTCAGTACTTC. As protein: CGARGNIQYF.

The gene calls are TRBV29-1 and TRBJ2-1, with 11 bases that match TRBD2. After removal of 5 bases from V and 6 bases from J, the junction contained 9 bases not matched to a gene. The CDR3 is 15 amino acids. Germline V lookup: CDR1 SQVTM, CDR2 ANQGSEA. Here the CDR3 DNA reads TGCAGCGTTCCTCGACTAGCGGGGTTTCTCAATGAGCAGTTCTTC. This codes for CSVPRLAGFLNEQFF.

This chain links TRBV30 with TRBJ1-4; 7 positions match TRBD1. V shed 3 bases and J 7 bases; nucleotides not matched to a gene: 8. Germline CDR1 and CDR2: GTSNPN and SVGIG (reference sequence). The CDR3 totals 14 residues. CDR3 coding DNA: TGTGCCTGGAGGGAACAGGGGTTTCCTGAAAAACTGTTTTTT. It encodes CAWREQGFPEKLFF.

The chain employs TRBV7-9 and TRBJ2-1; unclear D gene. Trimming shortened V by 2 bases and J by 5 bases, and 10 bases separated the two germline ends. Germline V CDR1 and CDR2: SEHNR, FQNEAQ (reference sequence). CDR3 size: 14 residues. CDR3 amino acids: CASSLWSSDNEQFF. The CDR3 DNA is TGTGCCAGCAGCTTATGGTCCAGCGACAATGAGCAGTTCTTC.

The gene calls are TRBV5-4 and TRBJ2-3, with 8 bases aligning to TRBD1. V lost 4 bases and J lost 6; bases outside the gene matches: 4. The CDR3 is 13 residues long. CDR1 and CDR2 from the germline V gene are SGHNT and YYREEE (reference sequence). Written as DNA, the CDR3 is TGTGCCAGCAGCACAGGGGGGTCGGATACGCAGTATTTT. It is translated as CASSTGGSDTQYF.

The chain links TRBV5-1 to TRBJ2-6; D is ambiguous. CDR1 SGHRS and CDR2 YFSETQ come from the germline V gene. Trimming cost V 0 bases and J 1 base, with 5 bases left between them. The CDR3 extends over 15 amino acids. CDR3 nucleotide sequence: TGCGCCAGCAGCTTGGGTCGTTCTGGGGCCAACGTCCTGACTTTC. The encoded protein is CASSLGRSGANVLTF.